This TCR beta chain was documented in a study of blood T cells in healthy people across ages. This clonotype appeared a single time. Germline V gene lookup returns CDR1 SGHRS and CDR2 YFSETQ. The ends were cut back, 3 bases at V and 8 bases at J, with 11 bases in the middle. The CDR3 is made up of 13 amino acids. Primers used in a second PCR of about 6 to 11 cycles were a sample-barcoded 5' primer and a J-beta primer mix. TCRdb reanalysed the 5' RACE reads using MiXCR and keeps one entry per CDR3 protein. The table includes 1,300,000 or so distinct CDR3 sequences, around 59% detected once. This chain links TRBV5-1 with TRBJ1-4; D unclear. Sample: blood. The sequence was collected from a man younger than 35 in good health. DNA of the CDR3: TGCGCCAGCAGCTGGGAGGACGGGGAAAAACTGTTTTTT. Amino acid sequence: CASSWEDGEKLFF. The entire variable domain, with the rest obtained from reference TRBV5-1 and TRBJ1-4, is as follows: KAGVTQTPRYLIKTRGQQVTLSCSPISGHRSVSWYQQTPGQGLQFLFEYFSETQRNKGNFPGRFSGRQFSNSRSEMNVSTLELGDSALYLCASSWEDGEKLFFGSGTQLSVL.